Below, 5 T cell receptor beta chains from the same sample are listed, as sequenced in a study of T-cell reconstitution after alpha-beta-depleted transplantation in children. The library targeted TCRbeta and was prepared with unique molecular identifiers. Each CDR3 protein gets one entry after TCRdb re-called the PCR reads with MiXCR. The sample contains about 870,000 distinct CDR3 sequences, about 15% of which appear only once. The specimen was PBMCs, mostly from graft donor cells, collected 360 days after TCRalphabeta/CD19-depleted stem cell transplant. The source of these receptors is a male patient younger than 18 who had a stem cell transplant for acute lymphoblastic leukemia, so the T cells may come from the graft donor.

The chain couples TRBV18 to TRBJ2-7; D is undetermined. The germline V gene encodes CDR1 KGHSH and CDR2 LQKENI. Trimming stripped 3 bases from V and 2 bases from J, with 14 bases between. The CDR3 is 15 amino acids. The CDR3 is CASSPYIFEAYEQYF. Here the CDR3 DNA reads TGTGCCAGCTCACCGTACATCTTCGAAGCCTACGAGCAGTACTTC.

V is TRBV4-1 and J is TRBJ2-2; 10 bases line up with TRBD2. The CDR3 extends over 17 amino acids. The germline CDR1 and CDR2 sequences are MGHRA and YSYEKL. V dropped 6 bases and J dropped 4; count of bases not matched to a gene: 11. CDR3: CASRPGLASQTTGELFF. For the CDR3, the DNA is TGCGCCAGCAGACCGGGACTAGCGTCACAAACCACCGGGGAGCTGTTTTTT.

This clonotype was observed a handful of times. The CDR3 nucleotides are TGCGCCAGCAGCCCCGTGACTAGCGGGATCTCCTACAATGAGCAGTTCTTC. Encoded protein: CASSPVTSGISYNEQFF. V and J are TRBV4-1 and TRBJ2-1, with 11 nucleotides matching TRBD2. The CDR3 spans 17 residues. Germline V CDR1 and CDR2: MGHRA, YSYEKL. J lost 0 bases, V lost 4 bases, and 5 bases had no gene match.

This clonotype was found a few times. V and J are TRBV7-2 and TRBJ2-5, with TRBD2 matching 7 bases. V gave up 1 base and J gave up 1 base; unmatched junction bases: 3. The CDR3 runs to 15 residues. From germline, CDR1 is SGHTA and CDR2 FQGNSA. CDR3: CASSLEAGFQETQYF. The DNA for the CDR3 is TGTGCCAGCAGCTTAGAAGCGGGGTTCCAAGAGACCCAGTACTTC.

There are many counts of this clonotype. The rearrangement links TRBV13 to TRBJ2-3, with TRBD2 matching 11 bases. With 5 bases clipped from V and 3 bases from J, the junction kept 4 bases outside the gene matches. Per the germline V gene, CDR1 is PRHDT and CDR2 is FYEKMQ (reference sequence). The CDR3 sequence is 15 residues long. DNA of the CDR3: TGTGCCAGCAGCGCATGGACTAGCGGGACAGATACGCAGTATTTT. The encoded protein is CASSAWTSGTDTQYF.